These 15 T cell receptor beta chains share one sample of origin, sequenced in a study of T cells in tuberculosis (dated by TCRdb to the late 2010s). Library prep was done by the immunoSEQ multiplex PCR assay. Entries here come from immuneACCESS through TCRdb and include only in-frame sequences with V and J called. Some clones fail to appear in such tables; in the studies checked, an unresolved V gene covers under half of the shortfall, and the cause of the remainder is unknown. For this sample there are more than 40,000 clones; roughly 94% appear just once. The ten largest clones represent 1.5% to 2% of the sample. The sequencing input was PBMCs. The receptors come from a donor aged 10 to 29 with latent tuberculosis or without tuberculosis infection. Some clones in this sample may be carry-over from other donors' samples.

This clone appeared once. The chain employs TRBV7-9 and TRBJ2-2; possible D gene TRBD2, 6 bases. The germline V gene encodes CDR1 SEHNR and CDR2 FQNEAQ (reference sequence). This CDR3 region has 14 residues. V shed 4 bases and J shed 4 bases, with 10 bases lying between them. Here the CDR3 reads CASSWKGGTGELFF. The CDR3 nucleotides read TGTGCCAGCAGCTGGAAGGGAGGCACCGGGGAGCTGTTTTTT.

The chain's CDR3 is CASSLVGSGNTGELFF. In DNA form, the CDR3 reads TGTGCCAGCAGCTTAGTTGGTAGCGGGAACACCGGGGAGCTGTTTTTT. The genes are TRBV7-8 and TRBJ2-2, with TRBD2 as a possible D gene (6 bases). The CDR3 sequence is 16 residues long. Trimming removed 1 base at V and 1 base at J, with 10 bases between. Germline V gene sequence: CDR1 SGHVS, CDR2 FQNEAQ.

This clone was counted only a few times. This chain joins TRBV27 and TRBJ2-7, with TRBD2 matching over 7 bases. The V gene end was trimmed by 5 bases and the J gene end by 2 bases; junction bases not matched to a gene: 12. The germline V gene encodes CDR1 MNHEY and CDR2 SMNVEV (reference sequence). The CDR3 has 16 amino acids. The CDR3 coding sequence is TGTGCCAGCAGTCCCTCCATGGGGGAGGGTACCTACGAGCAGTACTTC. This translates into CASSPSMGEGTYEQYF.

The chain links TRBV27 to TRBJ2-7, with D possibly being TRBD1 (7 bases). The CDR3 has 12 amino acids. V shed 4 bases and J shed 6 bases, with 10 bases lying between them. Per the germline V gene, CDR1 is MNHEY and CDR2 is SMNVEV (reference sequence). The CDR3 DNA follows: TGTGCCAGCAGTTACAGGGGAGGCGAGCAGTACTTC. Translation gives CASSYRGGEQYF.

The chain has TRBV7-9 and TRBJ1-1; 7 nucleotides agree with TRBD1. Losses at the gene ends were 5 bases for V and 1 base for J; bases not matched to a gene: 7. CDR3 size: 15 residues. Germline values: CDR1 SEHNR, CDR2 FQNEAQ (reference sequence). The CDR3 DNA sequence: TGTGCCAGCAGCCCAGCCGGGACAGAGAACACTGAAGCTTTCTTT. Its translation is CASSPAGTENTEAFF.

J is TRBJ2-1 and V is TRBV6-5, with 7 bases identical to TRBD1. Germline lookup yields CDR1 MNHEY and CDR2 SVGAGI. CDR3 length: 15 amino acids. V trimming: 5 bases; J trimming: 4 bases; junction bases outside the gene matches: 8. The CDR3 region has the DNA TGTGCCAGCAGTCTAACGACAGGGACATACAATGAGCAGTTCTTC. Protein: CASSLTTGTYNEQFF.

The chain recombines TRBV29-1 with TRBJ1-3; D remains unclear. There are 12 residues in the CDR3. The germline gives CDR1 SQVTM, CDR2 ANQGSEA. Trimming left V 7 bases short and J 4 bases short, with 11 bases between. The CDR3: CSAGNPGNTIYF. The DNA of the CDR3 is TGCAGCGCCGGGAACCCAGGAAACACCATATATTTT. The full variable domain, in which reference TRBV29-1 and TRBJ1-3 provide the parts outside the CDR3, is SAVISQKPSRDICQRGTSLTIQCQVDSQVTMMFWYRQQPGQSLTLIATANQGSEATYESGFVIDKFPISRPNLTFSTLTVSNMSPEDSSIYLCSAGNPGNTIYFGEGSWLTVV.

The chain links TRBV28 to TRBJ2-4; the match to TRBD1 covers 7 bases. The CDR3 sequence is 15 residues long. With V trimmed by 6 bases and J by 5 bases, 10 bases remained unmatched. Germline lookup yields CDR1 MDHEN and CDR2 SYDVKM. The CDR3 region is CASSSTRTGENIQYF. In DNA form, the CDR3 reads TGTGCCAGCAGCTCGACCCGGACAGGAGAAAACATTCAGTACTTC.

The chain carries TRBV19 and TRBJ1-4, with 8 bases matching TRBD1. With V trimmed by 9 bases and J by 8 bases, 14 bases remained unmatched. Per germline, CDR1 LNHDA and CDR2 SQIVND (reference sequence). The CDR3 extends over 15 amino acids. The CDR3, as DNA: TGTGCCAGCCGCTCAAATGGACAGGGTATGGAAAAACTGTTTTTT. It is translated as CASRSNGQGMEKLFF.

The CDR3 protein is CASSLGQPYGYTF. In DNA, the CDR3 is TGCGCCAGCAGCTTGGGACAGCCCTATGGCTACACCTTC. This chain connects TRBV5-1 to TRBJ1-2; TRBD1 is a possible D gene (5 bases). This CDR3 has 13 residues. The V end lost 0 bases, the J end lost 4 bases, and 7 bases lay between the germline ends. CDR1 and CDR2 (germline): SGHRS, YFSETQ.

V gene TRBV7-2 combines with J gene TRBJ1-3; D is undetermined. The CDR3 totals 15 residues. Germline V gene data show CDR1 as SGHTA and CDR2 as FQGNSA. Trimming cost V 4 bases and J 0 bases, with 10 bases left between them. This chain's CDR3 is CASSYAVNSGNTIYF. The CDR3 nucleotides read TGTGCCAGCAGCTACGCAGTGAACTCTGGAAACACCATATATTTT.

This sequence joins TRBV20-1 and TRBJ2-1; D call uncertain. Per the germline V gene, CDR1 is DFQATT and CDR2 is SNEGSKA (reference sequence). CDR3 length: 11 amino acids. V shed 2 bases and J shed 4 bases, with 3 bases lying between them. This CDR3 is CSARRYNEQFF. The CDR3 nucleotides read TGCAGTGCTAGACGGTACAATGAGCAGTTCTTC.

The chain has TRBV5-4 and TRBJ2-7; a possible D gene is TRBD2 (7 bases). The CDR3 has 13 amino acids. The V gene lost 3 bases and the J gene lost 3 bases, with 10 bases spanning the gap. The germline CDR1 and CDR2 sequences are SGHNT and YYREEE (reference sequence). The CDR3 bases are TGTGCCAGCAGCTGGGGGGGGCTCTACGAGCAGTACTTC. Protein: CASSWGGLYEQYF.

The rearrangement uses TRBV19 and TRBJ2-1; 7 positions match TRBD2. With V trimmed by 3 bases and J by 6 bases, 5 bases remained unmatched. Germline loops: CDR1 LNHDA, CDR2 SQIVND (reference sequence). The CDR3 runs to 14 residues. This CDR3 is CASSMLASGNEQFF. DNA of the CDR3: TGTGCCAGTAGTATGTTAGCTAGCGGCAATGAGCAGTTCTTC.

The chain recombines TRBV28 with TRBJ2-2, with 9 positions matching TRBD1. The CDR3 contains 15 residues. V gave up 5 bases and J gave up 7 bases; unmatched junction bases: 8. CDR1 is MDHEN, CDR2 SYDVKM, per germline. CDR3 loop: CASSLRDRVVGELFF. CDR3 nucleotides: TGTGCCAGCAGTCTCCGGGACAGGGTGGTCGGGGAGCTGTTTTTT.